This T cell receptor beta chain was sequenced in a study of blood T cell repertoires in COVID-19. For the study at large: The cDNA or gDNA used as material had been derived from T cells, B-cell-depleted T cells, or PBMCs.

CDR1 and CDR2 from the germline V gene are MNHEY and SVGEGT. CDR3 length equals 17 residues. V lost 4 bases and J 3 bases, leaving 21 bases between the germline ends. In the authors' methods: Amplification of reference gene primers was used by the study to estimate nucleated cell counts. Libraries were prepared by immunoSEQ multiplex PCR; TCRdb keeps only in-frame clonotypes and omits some of them. That table furnishes V, J and clone size, whereas the DNA furnished D and trimming. The sample lists 70,000 or so clones; roughly 90% were seen once. The clonotype originates from a human donor in a cohort sampled during active COVID-19. The rearrangement joins TRBV6-2 or TRBV6-3 to TRBJ2-5; tentatively, D is TRBD2 (7 bases). The sequenced material came from peripheral blood. In nucleotides, the CDR3 is TGTGCCAGCAGTTCCCCCGGAGGGGGGGAGTACAAAGAGACCCAGTACTTC. Its protein product is CASSSPGGGEYKETQYF.